This is a list of T cell receptor beta chains from one sample in a study of human T cells and chemical hapten exposure. In TCRdb, the RACE reads were re-called with MiXCR into one record per CDR3 protein. This sample has tens of thousands of distinct CDR3 sequences; approximately 11% occur once, and the top ten carry 2.3%. Sequencing was performed on whole blood, taken in connection with sensitization to the hapten diphenylcyclopropenone (DPC). These receptors came from a woman aged 40 to 50 with alopecia areata. Some clones in this sample may be carry-over from other donors' samples. Both conserved end residues are part of each CDR3. The D gene is left open where the match is weak. Clone size is not always given. Where it is, it says once, few, many or a class for expanded clones.

clone size	D gene	J gene	V gene	CDR3 DNA	CDR3 protein
few	NA	TRBJ2-2	TRBV3-1	TGTGCCAGCAGCCAAGCGGGTGCCAACACCGGGGAGCTGTTTTTT	CASSQAGANTGELFF
few	NA	TRBJ1-2	TRBV6-1	TGTGCCAGCAGTGAAGCACGAAACTATGGCTACACCTTC	CASSEARNYGYTF
few	TRBD2	TRBJ2-1	TRBV29-1	TGCAGCGTGCCCGTAACTAGCGGGAGGATCGGTGAGCAGTTCTTC	CSVPVTSGRIGEQFF
NA	TRBD2	TRBJ2-5	TRBV5-1	TGCGCCAGCAGCGTCGCCCCTAGCGGACAAGAGACCCAGTACTTC	CASSVAPSGQETQYF
many	NA	TRBJ2-4	TRBV12-5	TGTGCTAGTGGTTTCGCCAGGGGAGGCATTCAGTACTTC	CASGFARGGIQYF
NA	NA	TRBJ1-1	TRBV5-1	TGCGCCAGCAGCTGGAAGGGAATGGACACTGAAGCTTTCTTT	CASSWKGMDTEAFF
NA	NA	TRBJ2-3	TRBV13	TGTGCCAGCAGCTTAGGTCTGGGGGAGGTTTCAGATACGCAGTATTTT	CASSLGLGEVSDTQYF
many	NA	TRBJ2-7	TRBV3-1	TGTGCCAGCAGCCACCCTGGACCGGGCTCCTACGAGCAGTACTTC	CASSHPGPGSYEQYF
many	NA	TRBJ1-6	TRBV9	TGTGCCAGCAGCTCAGAACCGGCCGGTTTGGGTAATTCACCCCTCCACTTT	CASSSEPAGLGNSPLHF
NA	TRBD2	TRBJ2-5	TRBV7-3	TGTGCCAGCAGCTTCCGGGAGGGCGAGACCCAGTACTTC	CASSFREGETQYF
many	NA	TRBJ2-3	TRBV9	TGTGCCAGCAGCGTAGAAGCAGGCCCCACGGATACGCAGTATTTT	CASSVEAGPTDTQYF
many	NA	TRBJ1-1	TRBV24-1	TGTGCCACCAGTGATCGGGCCGGTGAAGCTTTCTTT	CATSDRAGEAFF
many	NA	TRBJ1-2	TRBV27	TGTGCCAGCACTTCGGGAGATGGCTACACCTTC	CASTSGDGYTF
NA	TRBD1	TRBJ1-2	TRBV28	TGTGCCAGCCGATGGCAGGGGGCGAAGGGCTACACCTTC	CASRWQGAKGYTF
many	NA	TRBJ1-4	TRBV29-1	TGCAGCGTCCTTGGGCCAAATGAAAAACTGTTTTTT	CSVLGPNEKLFF
NA	NA	TRBJ2-2	TRBV9	TGTGCCAGCAGCCCCCGGGGGAGCAGGAACACCGGGGAGCTGTTTTTT	CASSPRGSRNTGELFF
many	TRBD1	TRBJ1-1	TRBV6-2/TRBV6-3	TGTGCCAGCGGAAGACAGGGATCGAACATTGGAGCTTTCTTT	CASGRQGSNIGAFF
NA	NA	TRBJ2-1	TRBV27	TGTGCCAGCAGAGGCTTGGGGGTCTGGCAGTTCTTC	CASRGLGVWQFF
few	NA	TRBJ1-2	TRBV6-2/TRBV6-3	TGTGCCAGCAGTTCCGGGACCTATGGCTACACCTTC	CASSSGTYGYTF
many	NA	TRBJ2-7	TRBV21-1	TGTGCCAGCAGCAAAGGATCGGGCAGGATCTACGAGCAGTACTTC	CASSKGSGRIYEQYF
NA	TRBD2	TRBJ2-1	TRBV6-5	TGTGCCAGCACGCCTAGCGGGGGGGAATACAATGAGCAGTTCTTC	CASTPSGGEYNEQFF
many	TRBD2	TRBJ2-1	TRBV3-1	TGTGCCAGCAGCCCTCAAGCGGGAGGCTACAATGAGCAGTTCTTC	CASSPQAGGYNEQFF
medium-sized	NA	TRBJ2-1	TRBV28	TGTGCCAGCAGTGCACTGAAAGTTTTATATGAGCAGTTCTTC	CASSALKVLYEQFF
few	TRBD2	TRBJ2-7	TRBV20-1	TGCAGTGCTAGAGGGGCGTTAGGGACTACTTACGAGCAGTACTTC	CSARGALGTTYEQYF
many	NA	TRBJ2-7	TRBV28	TGTGCCAGCACTGGAGCCTACGAGCAGTACTTC	CASTGAYEQYF
few	NA	TRBJ2-7	TRBV7-2	TGTGCCAGCAGCGCTCTTGGGGGGATCTCCTCCGAGCAGTACTTC	CASSALGGISSEQYF
many	TRBD1	TRBJ1-4	TRBV29-1	TGCAGCGTGGACGAGACAGGGAGTCGAAAACTGTTTTTT	CSVDETGSRKLFF
many	NA	TRBJ1-1	TRBV5-1	TGCGCCAGCAGCGGGGAGGGCGGAGAAGCTTTCTTT	CASSGEGGEAFF
NA	NA	TRBJ2-1	TRBV29-1	TGCAGCGTTGGCTTGGGAGCTCGAAGCTACAATGAGCAGTTCTTC	CSVGLGARSYNEQFF
NA	NA	TRBJ2-2	TRBV5-1	TGCGCCAGCAGCGGGGACACTCTCACCGGGGAGCTGTTTTTT	CASSGDTLTGELFF
NA	TRBD2	TRBJ2-1	TRBV15	TGTGCCACCAGCAGAGCCCGGAAGCGGGAGCACAATGAGCAGTTCTTC	CATSRARKREHNEQFF
many	NA	TRBJ1-5	TRBV28	TGTGCCAGCAGTTTCGACAGAGGTCAGCCCCAGCATTTT	CASSFDRGQPQHF
NA	TRBD2	TRBJ2-5	TRBV2	TGTGCCAGCAGTCGAGGACTAGCGGGAGGGCAAGAGACCCAGTACTTC	CASSRGLAGGQETQYF
NA	NA	TRBJ1-5	TRBV28	TGTGCCAGCACTACGAGCAATCAGCCCCAGCATTTT	CASTTSNQPQHF
NA	NA	TRBJ2-7	TRBV29-1	TGCAGCGTTGGGGACTACGAGCAGTACTTC	CSVGDYEQYF
once	TRBD1	TRBJ2-7	TRBV5-1	TGCGCCAGCAGCCCGGACGGGACAGGGATCTACGAGCAGTACTTC	CASSPDGTGIYEQYF
many	NA	TRBJ1-2	TRBV3-1	TGTGCCAGCAGCCAAGATAAACAGGGCCGCTACACCTTC	CASSQDKQGRYTF
few	NA	TRBJ2-1	TRBV7-2	TGTGCCAGCAGCTTCCCGGGATATGGGAATGAGCAGTTCTTC	CASSFPGYGNEQFF